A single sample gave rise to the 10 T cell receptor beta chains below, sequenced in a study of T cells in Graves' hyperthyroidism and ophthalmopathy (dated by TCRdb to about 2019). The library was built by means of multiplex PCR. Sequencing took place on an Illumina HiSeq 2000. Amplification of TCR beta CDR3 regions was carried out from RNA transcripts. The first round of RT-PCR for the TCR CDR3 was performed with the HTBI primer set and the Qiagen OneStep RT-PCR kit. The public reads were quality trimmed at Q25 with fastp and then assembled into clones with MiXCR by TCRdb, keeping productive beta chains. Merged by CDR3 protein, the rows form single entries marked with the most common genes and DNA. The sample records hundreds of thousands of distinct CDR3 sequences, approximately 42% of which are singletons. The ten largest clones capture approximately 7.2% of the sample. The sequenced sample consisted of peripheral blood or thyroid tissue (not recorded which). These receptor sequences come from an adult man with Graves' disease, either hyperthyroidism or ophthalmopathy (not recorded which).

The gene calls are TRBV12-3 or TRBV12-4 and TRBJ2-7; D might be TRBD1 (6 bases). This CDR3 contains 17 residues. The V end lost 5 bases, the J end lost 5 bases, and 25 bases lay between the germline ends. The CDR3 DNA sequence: TGTGCCAGCAGTCCCATGCAGGGTCCCAGGGGAGCTGACGAGCAGTACTTC. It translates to CASSPMQGPRGADEQYF.

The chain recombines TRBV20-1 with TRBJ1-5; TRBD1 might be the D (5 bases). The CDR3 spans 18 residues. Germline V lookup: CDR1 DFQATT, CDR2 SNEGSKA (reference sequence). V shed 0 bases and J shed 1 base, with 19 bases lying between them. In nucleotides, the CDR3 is TGCAGTGCTAGAGATTGGGGGAGGGCATACGCCAGCAATCAGCCCCAGCATTTT. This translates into CSARDWGRAYASNQPQHF.

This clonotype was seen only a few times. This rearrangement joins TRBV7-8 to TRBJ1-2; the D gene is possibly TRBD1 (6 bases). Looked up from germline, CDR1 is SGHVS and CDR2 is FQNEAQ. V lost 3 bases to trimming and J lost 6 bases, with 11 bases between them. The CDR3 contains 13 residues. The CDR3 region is CASSFGGADGYTF. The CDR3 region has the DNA TGTGCCAGCAGCTTTGGGGGGGCGGATGGCTACACCTTC.

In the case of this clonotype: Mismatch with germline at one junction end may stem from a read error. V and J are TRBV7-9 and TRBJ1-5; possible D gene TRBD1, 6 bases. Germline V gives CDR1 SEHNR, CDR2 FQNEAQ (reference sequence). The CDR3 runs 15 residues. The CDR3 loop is CAGSLEGVRNQPQHF. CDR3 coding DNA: TGTGCCGGCAGCTTAGAGGGGGTGAGGAATCAGCCCCAGCATTTT.

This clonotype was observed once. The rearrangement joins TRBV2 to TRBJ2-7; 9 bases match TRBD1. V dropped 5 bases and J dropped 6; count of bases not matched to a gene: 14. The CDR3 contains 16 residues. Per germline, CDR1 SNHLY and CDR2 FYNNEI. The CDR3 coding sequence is TGTGCCAGCAGTTCCCCCGCCGGGACAGGGAGTTCCGAGCAGTACTTC. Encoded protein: CASSSPAGTGSSEQYF.

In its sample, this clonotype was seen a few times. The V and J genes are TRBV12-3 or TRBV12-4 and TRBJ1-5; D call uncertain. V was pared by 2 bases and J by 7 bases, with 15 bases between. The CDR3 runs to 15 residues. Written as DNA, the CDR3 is TGTGCCAGCAGTTTAAGTAGGCGGGGAAACCAGCCCCAGCATTTT. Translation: CASSLSRRGNQPQHF.

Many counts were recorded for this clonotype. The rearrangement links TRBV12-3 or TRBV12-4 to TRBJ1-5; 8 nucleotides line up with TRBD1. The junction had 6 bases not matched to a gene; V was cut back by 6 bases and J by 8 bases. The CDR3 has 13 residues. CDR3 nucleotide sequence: TGTGCCAGCAGCCACTCGACAGGGGAGCCCCAGCATTTT. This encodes CASSHSTGEPQHF.

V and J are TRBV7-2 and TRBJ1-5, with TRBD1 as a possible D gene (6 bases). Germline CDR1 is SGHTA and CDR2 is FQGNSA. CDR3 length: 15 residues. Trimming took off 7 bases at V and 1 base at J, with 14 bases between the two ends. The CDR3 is CASIRGGGSNQPQHF. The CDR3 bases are TGTGCCAGCATCCGAGGGGGGGGGAGCAATCAGCCCCAGCATTTT.

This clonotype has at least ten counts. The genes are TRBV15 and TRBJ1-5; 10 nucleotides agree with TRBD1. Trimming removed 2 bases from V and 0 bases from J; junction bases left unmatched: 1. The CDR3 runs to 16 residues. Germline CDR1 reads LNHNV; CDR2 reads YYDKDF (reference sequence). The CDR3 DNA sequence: TGTGCCACCAGCAGAAGGACAGGGGGTAGCAATCAGCCCCAGCATTTT. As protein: CATSRRTGGSNQPQHF.

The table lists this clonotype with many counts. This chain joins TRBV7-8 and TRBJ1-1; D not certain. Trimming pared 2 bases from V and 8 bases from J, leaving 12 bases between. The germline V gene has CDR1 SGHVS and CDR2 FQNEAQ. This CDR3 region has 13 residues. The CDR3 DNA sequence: TGTGCCAGCAGCTTAAACCCGGTACGGGAAGCTTTCTTT. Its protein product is CASSLNPVREAFF.